This note documents a single T cell receptor beta chain sequence. Its antigen remains unknown. Germline V gene sequence: CDR1 WNHNN, CDR2 SYGVQD (reference sequence). Between the trimmed V and J ends, which lost 3 bases and 6 bases, there was a span of 15 bases. The CDR3 sequence is 14 residues long. As part of library construction, unique molecular identifiers were attached to individual cDNA molecules. TCRdb reprocessed the 5' RACE reads with MiXCR, giving one entry per CDR3 protein. The sample lists around 70,000 distinct CDR3 sequences, 12% occurring once. The sample comes from a study of early T cells in non-severe SARS-CoV-2 infection. Study-level results: There was a bias toward anti-spike CD8 responses in VDJdb matching, which missed private and CD4 specificities.

The rearrangement joins TRBV10-1 to TRBJ2-7; perhaps D is TRBD1 or TRBD2 (5 bases each). The receptor was isolated from an adult who was a healthcare worker with PCR-confirmed SARS-CoV-2 infection or an uninfected control (not recorded which). The sequencing input was whole blood. CDR3 in DNA: TGCGCCAGCAGTGACCCAGACGGGGCCTCCGAGCAGTACTTC. Translating gives CASSDPDGASEQYF.